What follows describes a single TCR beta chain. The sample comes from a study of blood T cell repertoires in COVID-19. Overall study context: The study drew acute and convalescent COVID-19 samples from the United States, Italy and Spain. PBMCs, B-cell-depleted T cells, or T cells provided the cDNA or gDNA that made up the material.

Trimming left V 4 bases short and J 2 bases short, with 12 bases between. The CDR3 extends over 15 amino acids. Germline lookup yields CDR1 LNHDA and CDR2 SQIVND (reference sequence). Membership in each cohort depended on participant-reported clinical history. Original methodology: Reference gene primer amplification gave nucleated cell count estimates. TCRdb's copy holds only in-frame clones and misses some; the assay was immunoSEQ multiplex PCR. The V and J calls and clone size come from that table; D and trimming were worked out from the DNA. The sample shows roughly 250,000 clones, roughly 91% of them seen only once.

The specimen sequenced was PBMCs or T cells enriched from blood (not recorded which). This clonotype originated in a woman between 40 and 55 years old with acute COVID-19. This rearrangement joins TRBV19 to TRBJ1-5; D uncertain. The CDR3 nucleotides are TGTGCCAGTAGTACTTCGGGGTATGGCAATCAGCCCCAGCATTTT. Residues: CASSTSGYGNQPQHF.